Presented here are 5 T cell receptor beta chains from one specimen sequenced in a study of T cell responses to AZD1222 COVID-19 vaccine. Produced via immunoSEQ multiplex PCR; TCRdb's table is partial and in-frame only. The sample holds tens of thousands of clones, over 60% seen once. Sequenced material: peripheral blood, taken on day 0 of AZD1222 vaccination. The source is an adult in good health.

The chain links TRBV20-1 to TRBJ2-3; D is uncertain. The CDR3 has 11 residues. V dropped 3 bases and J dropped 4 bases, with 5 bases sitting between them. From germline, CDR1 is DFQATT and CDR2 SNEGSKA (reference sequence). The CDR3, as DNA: TGCAGTGCTAGTATTCCAGATACGCAGTATTTT. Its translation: CSASIPDTQYF.

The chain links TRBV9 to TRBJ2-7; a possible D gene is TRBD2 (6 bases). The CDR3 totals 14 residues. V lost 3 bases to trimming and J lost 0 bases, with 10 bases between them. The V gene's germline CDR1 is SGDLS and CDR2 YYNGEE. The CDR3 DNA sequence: TGTGCCAGCAGCGGCCTCGGGAGCTCCTACGAGCAGTACTTC. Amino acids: CASSGLGSSYEQYF.

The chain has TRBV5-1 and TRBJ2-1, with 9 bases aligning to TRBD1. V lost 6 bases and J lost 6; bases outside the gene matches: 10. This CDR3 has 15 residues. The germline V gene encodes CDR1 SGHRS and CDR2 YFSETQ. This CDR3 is CASTTGTGSSNEQFF. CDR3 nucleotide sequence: TGCGCCAGCACCACCGGGACAGGGAGTTCCAATGAGCAGTTCTTC.

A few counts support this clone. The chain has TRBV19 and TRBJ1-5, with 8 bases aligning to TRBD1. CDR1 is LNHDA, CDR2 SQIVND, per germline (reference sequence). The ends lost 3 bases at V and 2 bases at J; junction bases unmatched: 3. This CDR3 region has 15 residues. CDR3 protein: CASSISGQGNQPQHF. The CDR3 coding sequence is TGTGCCAGTAGTATCTCGGGACAGGGCAATCAGCCCCAGCATTTT.

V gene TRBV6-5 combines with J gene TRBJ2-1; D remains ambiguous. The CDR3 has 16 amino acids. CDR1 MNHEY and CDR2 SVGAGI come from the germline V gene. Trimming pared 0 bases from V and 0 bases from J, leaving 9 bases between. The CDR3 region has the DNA TGTGCCAGCAGTTACTCGAAGGGTTACTCCTACAATGAGCAGTTCTTC. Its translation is CASSYSKGYSYNEQFF.